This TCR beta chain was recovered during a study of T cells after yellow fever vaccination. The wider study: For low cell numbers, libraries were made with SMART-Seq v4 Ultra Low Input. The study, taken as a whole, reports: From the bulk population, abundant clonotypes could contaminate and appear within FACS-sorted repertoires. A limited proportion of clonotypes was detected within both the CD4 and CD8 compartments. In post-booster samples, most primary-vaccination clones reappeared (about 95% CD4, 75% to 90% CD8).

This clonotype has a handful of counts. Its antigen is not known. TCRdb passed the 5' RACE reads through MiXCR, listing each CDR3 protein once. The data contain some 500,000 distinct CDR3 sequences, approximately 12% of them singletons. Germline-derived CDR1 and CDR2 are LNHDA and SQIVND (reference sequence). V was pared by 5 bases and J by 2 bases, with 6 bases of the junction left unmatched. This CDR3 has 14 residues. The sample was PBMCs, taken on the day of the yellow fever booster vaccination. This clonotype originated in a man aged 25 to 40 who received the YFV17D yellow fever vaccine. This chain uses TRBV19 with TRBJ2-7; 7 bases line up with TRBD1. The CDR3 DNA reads TGTGCCAGTAGTCACGGGGACAGACCCTACGAGCAGTACTTC. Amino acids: CASSHGDRPYEQYF. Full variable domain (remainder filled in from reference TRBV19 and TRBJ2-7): DGGITQSPKYLFRKEGQNVTLSCEQNLNHDAMYWYRQDPGQGLRLIYYSQIVNDFQKGDIAEGYSVSREKKESFPLTVTSAQKNPTAFYLCASSHGDRPYEQYFGPGTRLTVT.